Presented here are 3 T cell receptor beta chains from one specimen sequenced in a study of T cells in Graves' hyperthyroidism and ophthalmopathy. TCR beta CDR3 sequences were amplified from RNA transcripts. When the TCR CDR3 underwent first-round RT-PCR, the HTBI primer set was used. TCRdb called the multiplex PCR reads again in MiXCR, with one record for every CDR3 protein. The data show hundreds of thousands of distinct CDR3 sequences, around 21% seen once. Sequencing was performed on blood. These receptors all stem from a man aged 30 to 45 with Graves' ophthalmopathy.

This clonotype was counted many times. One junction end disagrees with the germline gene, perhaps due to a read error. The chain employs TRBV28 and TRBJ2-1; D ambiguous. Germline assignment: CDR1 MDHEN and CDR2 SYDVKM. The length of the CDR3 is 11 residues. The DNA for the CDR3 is TGCGCCAGCAGCTTGGGAACTGAGCAGTTCTTC. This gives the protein CASSLGTEQFF.

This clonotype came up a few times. CDR3 in amino acids: CASSLEPGTEQKQYF. The CDR3 DNA sequence: TGCGCCAGCAGCTTGGAACCCGGGACAGAGCAGAAGCAGTACTTC. The gene calls are TRBV5-1 and TRBJ2-7; TRBD1 agrees at 7 bases. This CDR3 has 15 residues. Germline lookup yields CDR1 SGHRS and CDR2 YFSETQ. V lost 0 bases, J lost 8 bases, and 11 bases stayed unmatched.

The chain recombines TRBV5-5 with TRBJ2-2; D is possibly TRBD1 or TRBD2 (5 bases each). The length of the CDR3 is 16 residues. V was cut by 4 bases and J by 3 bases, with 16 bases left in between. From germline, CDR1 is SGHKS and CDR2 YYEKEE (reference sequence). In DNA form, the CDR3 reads TGTGCCAGCAGCGTAACCGGGACGACCTACACCGGGGAGCTGTTTTTT. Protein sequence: CASSVTGTTYTGELFF.